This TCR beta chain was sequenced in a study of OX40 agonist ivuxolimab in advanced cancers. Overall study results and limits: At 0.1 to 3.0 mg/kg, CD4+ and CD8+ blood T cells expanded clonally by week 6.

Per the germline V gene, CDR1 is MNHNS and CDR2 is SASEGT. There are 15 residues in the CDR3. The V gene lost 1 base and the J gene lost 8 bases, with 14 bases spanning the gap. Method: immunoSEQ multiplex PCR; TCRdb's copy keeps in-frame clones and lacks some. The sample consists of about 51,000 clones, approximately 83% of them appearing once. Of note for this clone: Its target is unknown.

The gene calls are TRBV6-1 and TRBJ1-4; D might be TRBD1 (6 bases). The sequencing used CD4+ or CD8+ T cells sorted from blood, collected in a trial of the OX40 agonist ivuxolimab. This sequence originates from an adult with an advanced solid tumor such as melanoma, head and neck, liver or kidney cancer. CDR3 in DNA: TGTGCCAGCAGTGAAGGAGGGGGGTTAAGGGAAAAACTGTTTTTT. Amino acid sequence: CASSEGGGLREKLFF.